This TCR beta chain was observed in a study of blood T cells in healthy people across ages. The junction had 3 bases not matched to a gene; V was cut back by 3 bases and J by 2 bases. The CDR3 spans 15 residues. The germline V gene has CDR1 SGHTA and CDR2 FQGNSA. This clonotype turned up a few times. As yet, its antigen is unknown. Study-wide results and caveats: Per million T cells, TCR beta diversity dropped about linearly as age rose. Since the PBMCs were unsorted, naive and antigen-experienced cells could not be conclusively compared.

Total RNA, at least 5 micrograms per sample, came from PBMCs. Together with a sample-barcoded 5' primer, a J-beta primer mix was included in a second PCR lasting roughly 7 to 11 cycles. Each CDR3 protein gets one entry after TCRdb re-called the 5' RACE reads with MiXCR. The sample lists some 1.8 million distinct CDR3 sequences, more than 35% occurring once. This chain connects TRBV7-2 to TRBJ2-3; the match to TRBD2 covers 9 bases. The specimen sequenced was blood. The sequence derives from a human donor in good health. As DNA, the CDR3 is TGTGCCAGCAGCTTCGCTAGCGGGGTCACAGATACGCAGTATTTT. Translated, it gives CASSFASGVTDTQYF.